Below, one T cell receptor (beta chain) is given with its context. The germline gives CDR1 SQVTM, CDR2 ANQGSEA. J was trimmed by 4 bases and V by 4 bases; bases with no gene match: 6. This CDR3 is 14 amino acids long. The data derive from a study of T cells in Graves' hyperthyroidism and ophthalmopathy. RNA transcripts served as the template for amplifying TCR beta CDR3 regions. During a first-round RT-PCR of the TCR CDR3, the HTBI primer set was used. Using its own MiXCR run on the multiplex PCR reads, TCRdb lists one record per CDR3 protein. The sample records roughly 500,000 distinct CDR3 sequences, around 50% being singletons.

Sequenced: peripheral blood or thyroid tissue (not recorded which). The chain links TRBV29-1 to TRBJ1-3; 8 bases are a match to TRBD1. The TCR comes from an adult woman with Graves' disease, either hyperthyroidism or ophthalmopathy (not recorded which). CDR3 sequence (DNA): TGCAGCGTTGGGACAGGGTCAAAGGGAAACACCATATATTTT. Its translation is CSVGTGSKGNTIYF.